This TCR beta chain was recorded in a study of T cell responses to AZD1222 COVID-19 vaccine. Produced via immunoSEQ multiplex PCR; TCRdb's table is partial and in-frame only. The sample includes over 150,000 clones, less than 95% of them seen just once. The CDR3 contains 14 residues. The rearrangement uses TRBV21-1 and TRBJ1-5; TRBD1 reflects the table's D call only, with no check against the DNA. TRBV21-1 is termed a pseudogene. The specimen comprised peripheral blood, sampled on day 0 of AZD1222 vaccination. The receptor comes from an adult in good health. The CDR3 DNA follows: TGTGCCAGCAGAGGGGTAGATGGCAATCAGCCCCAGCATTTT. Amino acids: CASRGVDGNQPQHF.